These 29 T cell receptor beta chains share one sample of origin, sequenced in a study of control samples from healthy donors and cancer patients. Method: immunoSEQ multiplex PCR; TCRdb's copy keeps in-frame clones and lacks some. This repertoire shows fewer than 100,000 clones, 82% found once; its top ten account for about 2%. Source material: blood. Receptor source: a man in his fifties or sixties in good health.

This clone was seen only a few times. The rearrangement joins TRBV7-8 to TRBJ2-2; 7 bases are a match to TRBD2. CDR3 length: 15 amino acids. The V segment lost 5 bases and the J segment 5 bases; nucleotides outside the gene matches: 8. Germline CDR1 and CDR2: SGHVS and FQNEAQ. This chain's CDR3 is CASSQAGLGTGELFF. The CDR3 region has the DNA TGTGCCAGCAGCCAAGCGGGGCTGGGGACCGGGGAGCTGTTTTTT. Variable domain in full (rest from reference TRBV7-8 and TRBJ2-2): GAGVSQSPRYKVAKRGQDVALRCDPISGHVSLFWYQQALGQGPEFLTYFQNEAQLDKSGLPSDRFFAERPEGSVSTLKIQRTQQEDSAVYLCASSQAGLGTGELFFGEGSRLTVL.

The chain has TRBV19 and TRBJ1-1; D is uncertain. The CDR3 contains 13 residues. Germline CDR1 and CDR2: LNHDA and SQIVND (reference sequence). The V and J ends lost 5 bases and 2 bases respectively, with 9 bases between them. The CDR3 DNA follows: TGTGCCAGTAGTTGGCGAGGAAACACTGAAGCTTTCTTT. Its translation: CASSWRGNTEAFF.

The chain combines TRBV7-9 with TRBJ2-7, with 8 bases aligning to TRBD1. CDR3 length equals 14 residues. J gave up 3 bases and V 3 bases, and 4 bases lay outside the gene matches. Germline V gene sequence: CDR1 SEHNR, CDR2 FQNEAQ (reference sequence). CDR3 bases: TGTGCCAGCAGCTTCCCGGGACAGGACTACGAGCAGTACTTC. Translated: CASSFPGQDYEQYF.

The chain joins TRBV3-1 (or the pseudogene TRBV3-2) to TRBJ1-1; possibly TRBD1 for D (5 bases). V was clipped by 3 bases and J by 1 base, with 9 bases between them. The CDR3 totals 14 residues. CDR1 and CDR2 (germline): LGHDT, YNNKEL (reference sequence). CDR3 bases: TGTGCCAGCAGCCAGAGGGGCAAGAACACTGAAGCTTTCTTT. Protein: CASSQRGKNTEAFF.

CDR3 sequence reads: CASSYIDPRGEQFF. CDR3 nucleotide sequence: TGTGCCAGCAGTTACATCGACCCCCGGGGTGAGCAGTTCTTC. V usage is TRBV6-5 and J usage is TRBJ2-1; D perhaps matches TRBD2 (5 bases). V was clipped by 2 bases and J by 9 bases, with 14 bases between them. Germline CDR1 reads MNHEY; CDR2 reads SVGAGI. The CDR3 is 14 residues long.

The chain's CDR3 is CASSEAIGWGVPHEQYF. CDR3 in DNA: TGTGCCAGCAGTGAGGCCATCGGGTGGGGTGTACCCCACGAGCAGTACTTC. The rearrangement joins TRBV2 to TRBJ2-7; D is unclear. V lost 3 bases to trimming and J lost 5 bases, with 23 bases between them. CDR3 size: 17 residues. Germline V gives CDR1 SNHLY, CDR2 FYNNEI.

A few counts support this clone. This chain joins TRBV12-3 or TRBV12-4 and TRBJ2-1; D remains unclear. The length of the CDR3 is 13 residues. Trimming removed 7 bases at V and 6 bases at J, with 13 bases between. The chain's CDR3 is CASIPRSGNEQFF. CDR3 nucleotide sequence: TGTGCCAGCATCCCCCGGTCGGGCAATGAGCAGTTCTTC.

The CDR3 region is CASSQGQGHQPQHF. CDR3 DNA sequence: TGTGCCAGCAGCCAAGGACAGGGTCACCAGCCCCAGCATTTT. J is TRBJ1-5 and V is TRBV3-1 (or the pseudogene TRBV3-2), with TRBD1 matching over 7 bases. CDR1 and CDR2 from the germline V gene are LGHDT and YNNKEL (reference sequence). The CDR3 contains 14 residues. The ends lost 1 base at V and 7 bases at J; junction bases unmatched: 4.

The chain carries TRBV19 and TRBJ2-1; 12 bases fit TRBD2. The CDR3 runs 15 residues. Germline CDR1 is LNHDA and CDR2 is SQIVND (reference sequence). V lost 5 bases and J lost 9; bases outside the gene matches: 8. CDR3 sequence (DNA): TGTGCCAGTAGTCCAGGACTAGCGGGATTCGGTGAGCAGTTCTTC. It codes for CASSPGLAGFGEQFF.

This chain links TRBV28 with TRBJ1-2; D may be TRBD1 (5 bases). This CDR3 is built from 15 residues. The germline V gene has CDR1 MDHEN and CDR2 SYDVKM. Trimming took 3 bases from V and 6 from J, leaving 17 bases between them. The CDR3 DNA is TGTGCCAGCAGTTTCGCAGGGCGGTCGAGCAATGGCTACACCTTC. This translates into CASSFAGRSSNGYTF.

This chain joins TRBV28 and TRBJ1-5; D is possibly TRBD1 (5 bases). The CDR3 consists of 19 residues. The V gene's germline CDR1 is MDHEN and CDR2 SYDVKM. Trimming shortened V by 3 bases and J by 0 bases, and 21 bases separated the two germline ends. CDR3 bases: TGTGCCAGCAGTTTCCCCAGGGAGCTCCTCCTATCTAGCAATCAGCCCCAGCATTTT. Translated: CASSFPRELLLSSNQPQHF.

This chain connects TRBV6-6 to TRBJ1-6, with TRBD1 as a possible D gene (6 bases). Germline V CDR1 and CDR2: MNHNY, SVGAGI (reference sequence). The CDR3 is 12 amino acids. The V end lost 11 bases, the J end lost 7 bases, and 12 bases lay between the germline ends. The CDR3 spells CAGGGGNSPLHF. CDR3 DNA: TGTGCCGGGGGAGGGGGGAATTCACCCCTCCACTTT.

This clone was counted only a few times. The CDR3 DNA is TGTGCCAGCAGCCACGGACGGACTGGAAACACCATATATTTT. Residues: CASSHGRTGNTIYF. The chain joins TRBV3-1 (or the pseudogene TRBV3-2) to TRBJ1-3; D unresolved. Germline loops: CDR1 LGHDT, CDR2 YNNKEL (reference sequence). The CDR3 contains 14 residues. V shed 3 bases and J shed 2 bases, with 8 bases lying between them.

About this clone: This sample includes further DNA sequences coding for the same CDR3. The chain combines TRBV5-1 with TRBJ1-1; 10 bases line up with TRBD1. The germline CDR1 and CDR2 sequences are SGHRS and YFSETQ. V was pared by 0 bases and J by 3 bases, with 5 bases of the junction left unmatched. CDR3 length: 16 amino acids. CDR3 sequence (DNA): TGCGCCAGCAGCTTGGGGACAGGGGGAGGGGACACTGAAGCTTTCTTT. This sequence encodes CASSLGTGGGDTEAFF.

This chain uses TRBV7-6 with TRBJ2-6, with D perhaps being TRBD1 or TRBD2 (5 bases each). Trimming took 4 bases from V and 4 from J, leaving 14 bases between them. Germline CDR1 and CDR2: SGHVS and FNYEAQ. There are 16 residues in the CDR3. Here the CDR3 DNA reads TGTGCCAGCAGCTCCCCGACCAGGGAGGGGGCCAACGTCCTGACTTTC. Protein: CASSSPTREGANVLTF.

The chain combines TRBV9 with TRBJ2-3; D might be TRBD2 (5 bases). The germline V gene encodes CDR1 SGDLS and CDR2 YYNGEE. The V end was cut by 4 bases, the J end by 5 bases, with 17 bases between. This CDR3 is 15 amino acids long. The CDR3 protein is CASSFRRGKGDTQYF. The CDR3 DNA sequence: TGTGCCAGCAGCTTCCGTCGGGGTAAGGGAGATACGCAGTATTTT.

The table lists this clone with a count of one. The rearrangement joins TRBV18 to TRBJ1-4, with D possibly TRBD1 on 5 matching bases. V dropped 4 bases and J dropped 10 bases, with 22 bases sitting between them. This CDR3 contains 16 residues. Germline V gene sequence: CDR1 KGHSH, CDR2 LQKENI. DNA of the CDR3: TGTGCCAGCTCACACGAAGGGACGGATCGAGATAGAAAACTGTTTTTT. Encoded protein: CASSHEGTDRDRKLFF. The full variable domain, completed using reference TRBV18 and TRBJ1-4, is NAGVMQNPRHLVRRRGQEARLRCSPMKGHSHVYWYRQLPEEGLKFMVYLQKENIIDESGMPKERFSAEFPKEGPSILRIQQVVRGDSAAYFCASSHEGTDRDRKLFFGSGTQLSVL.

The chain combines TRBV5-4 with TRBJ1-1, with D perhaps TRBD1 (6 bases). This CDR3 has 12 amino acids. V was shortened by 7 bases and J by 0 bases, with 7 bases between the two germline ends. Germline V gene data show CDR1 as SGHNT and CDR2 as YYREEE (reference sequence). This CDR3 reads CASRTVNTEAFF. The CDR3 DNA is TGTGCCAGCCGGACAGTGAACACTGAAGCTTTCTTT.

This clone was detected once. The genes are TRBV7-9 and TRBJ1-1, with a weak D call TRBD1 (6 bases). The CDR3 length is 16 residues. Trimming left V 0 bases short and J 0 bases short, with 11 bases between. From germline, CDR1 is SEHNR and CDR2 FQNEAQ (reference sequence). Here the CDR3 reads CASSLAGAGMNTEAFF. In DNA form, the CDR3 reads TGTGCCAGCAGCTTAGCGGGGGCAGGCATGAACACTGAAGCTTTCTTT.

This chain joins TRBV7-8 and TRBJ1-2; D might be TRBD1 (5 bases). CDR1 is SGHVS, CDR2 FQNEAQ, per germline. The V gene lost 5 bases and the J gene lost 8 bases, with 21 bases spanning the gap. The CDR3 is 15 amino acids. CDR3 bases: TGTGCCAGCAGCACCTCCGATGCCAGGGTGGGGGGCTACACCTTC. Protein sequence: CASSTSDARVGGYTF.

The chain recombines TRBV30 with TRBJ2-1; 11 positions agree with TRBD2. The CDR3 has 14 residues. Germline V gene sequence: CDR1 GTSNPN, CDR2 SVGIG (reference sequence). The V gene end was trimmed by 5 bases and the J gene end by 7 bases; junction bases not matched to a gene: 7. The CDR3, as DNA: TGTGCCTGGGTCCCGGGACTAGCGGTGAATGAGCAGTTCTTC. As protein: CAWVPGLAVNEQFF.

The chain carries TRBV10-3 and TRBJ2-5, with D possibly matching TRBD2 (5 bases). This CDR3 has 12 amino acids. Trimming left V 10 bases short and J 5 bases short, with 14 bases between. Germline CDR1 is ENHRY and CDR2 is SYGVKD. This CDR3 is CATWPGTETQYF. The CDR3 DNA sequence: TGTGCCACCTGGCCGGGAACGGAGACCCAGTACTTC.

This clone has a handful of counts. The gene calls are TRBV6-1 and TRBJ2-1, with a weak D call TRBD2 (6 bases). The CDR3 totals 14 residues. V was pared by 2 bases and J by 5 bases, with 10 bases between. CDR1 and CDR2 from the germline V gene are MNHNS and SASEGT. The CDR3 sequence: CASSERDFDNEQFF. The CDR3 DNA reads TGTGCCAGCAGTGAAAGGGACTTCGACAATGAGCAGTTCTTC.

This clone was seen a handful of times. The chain is built from TRBV10-3 and TRBJ2-7; 7 nucleotides align to TRBD1. CDR3 length: 13 amino acids. V was clipped by 4 bases and J by 2 bases; unmatched bases: 2. Per germline, CDR1 ENHRY and CDR2 SYGVKD. In DNA, the CDR3 is TGTGCCATCAGTGGACAGGGAACCTACGAGCAGTACTTC. Amino acids: CAISGQGTYEQYF.

A few counts support this clone. The V gene is TRBV7-8, the J gene TRBJ2-7; D possibly matches TRBD1 or TRBD2 (6 bases each). V lost 1 base and J lost 0, with 10 bases in between. The CDR3 sequence is 15 residues long. Germline CDR1 is SGHVS and CDR2 is FQNEAQ. The CDR3 loop reads CASSLVRDISYEQYF. The CDR3 region has the DNA TGTGCCAGCAGCTTAGTGCGGGACATCTCCTACGAGCAGTACTTC.

The V and J genes are TRBV12-3 or TRBV12-4 and TRBJ1-2; no clear D gene. This CDR3 is 12 amino acids long. The V end was cut by 6 bases, the J end by 4 bases, with 9 bases between. As DNA, the CDR3 is TGTGCCAGCAGGGCGGACGGCTATGGCTACACCTTC. Translating it yields CASRADGYGYTF.

The chain recombines TRBV7-7 with TRBJ2-5; TRBD2 agrees at 7 bases. The CDR3 has 18 residues. In germline, CDR1 is SSHAT, CDR2 FNYEAQ (reference sequence). Trimming at V came to 1 base and at J to 5 bases, leaving 16 bases not matched to a gene. The CDR3 sequence: CASSLVSGGMGVLETQYF. The DNA of the CDR3 is TGTGCCAGCAGCTTAGTCTCGGGGGGAATGGGTGTGTTGGAGACCCAGTACTTC.

This clone was seen just once. J is TRBJ1-4 and V is TRBV30, with 8 bases that match TRBD1. The CDR3 is 16 amino acids. V trimming: 2 bases; J trimming: 6 bases; junction bases outside the gene matches: 11. Germline V CDR1 and CDR2: GTSNPN, SVGIG (reference sequence). The CDR3 here is CAWSLYRRGRDEKLFF. The DNA of the CDR3 is TGTGCCTGGAGTCTTTACCGCAGGGGGCGGGATGAAAAACTGTTTTTT.

V and J are TRBV27 and TRBJ2-3; unclear D gene. Germline CDR1 reads MNHEY; CDR2 reads SMNVEV (reference sequence). The CDR3 spans 16 residues. The germline V and J ends were trimmed by 0 bases and 4 bases, with 14 bases remaining between them. Written as DNA, the CDR3 is TGTGCCAGCAGTTTATCGCCTCGGACGGCGGCAGATACGCAGTATTTT. Translating it yields CASSLSPRTAADTQYF.